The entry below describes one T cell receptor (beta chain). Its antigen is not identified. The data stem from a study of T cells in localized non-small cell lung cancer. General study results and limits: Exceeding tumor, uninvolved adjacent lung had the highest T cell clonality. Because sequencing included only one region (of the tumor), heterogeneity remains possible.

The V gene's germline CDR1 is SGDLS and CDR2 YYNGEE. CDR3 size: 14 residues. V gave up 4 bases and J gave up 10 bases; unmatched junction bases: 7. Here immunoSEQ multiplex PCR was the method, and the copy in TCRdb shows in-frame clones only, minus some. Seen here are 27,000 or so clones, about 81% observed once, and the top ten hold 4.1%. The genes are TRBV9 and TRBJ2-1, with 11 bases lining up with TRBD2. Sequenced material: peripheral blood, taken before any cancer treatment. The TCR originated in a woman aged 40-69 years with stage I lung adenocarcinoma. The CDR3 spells CASSSSGGVGEQFF. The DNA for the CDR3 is TGTGCCAGCAGCAGTAGCGGGGGGGTAGGCGAGCAGTTCTTC.